Below are 24 T cell receptor beta chains sequenced from a single sample in a study of shared clonotypes between healthy human individuals. Clones were read by immunoSEQ multiplex PCR, and TCRdb kept only the in-frame ones, dropping some. The data show fewer than 1.4 million clones, with approximately 80% seen just once and roughly 0.65% held by the top ten. Sequencing input: memory CD4+ T cells from PBMCs. The subset: CD45RA-negative fraction. These receptors were collected from a man aged 18 to 30 in good health. Some clones in this sample may be carry-over from other donors' samples.

A word on this clone: A read error is likely, as this CDR3 ends without the conserved phenylalanine or tryptophan. Because the CDR3's place on the DNA is in doubt, the DNA is left out and the CDR3 is given as listed by TCRdb. V gene TRBV6-5 combines with J gene TRBJ2-7; the table's D call, TRBD2, was not checked against the DNA. The CDR3 totals 14 residues, both ends included. Germline CDR1 is MNHEY and CDR2 is SVGAGI. The CDR3: CASSYVPVTSENLI.

The CDR3 spells CASSLGGSRETQYF. The CDR3, as DNA: TGTGCCAGCAGTCTAGGGGGATCTCGGGAGACCCAGTACTTC. This chain uses TRBV2 with TRBJ2-5; D is possibly TRBD1 (6 bases). V was shortened by 5 bases and J by 5 bases, with 15 bases between the two germline ends. CDR1 SNHLY and CDR2 FYNNEI come from the germline V gene. The CDR3 extends over 14 amino acids.

The chain carries TRBV6-5 and TRBJ2-1, with TRBD2 identical over 10 bases. The CDR3 loop spans 16 amino acids. Germline V gives CDR1 MNHEY, CDR2 SVGAGI. Trimming removed 2 bases from V and 9 bases from J; junction bases left unmatched: 10. In DNA, the CDR3 is TGTGCCAGCAGTTACATATGGACTAGCGGAGTTGCTGAGCAGTTCTTC. This sequence encodes CASSYIWTSGVAEQFF.

As concerns this clone: Different DNA sequences within this sample yield the same CDR3. The chain links TRBV4-2 to TRBJ2-7; 8 nucleotides match TRBD1. J gave up 4 bases and V 0 bases, and 2 bases lay outside the gene matches. The CDR3 sequence is 14 residues long. The V gene's germline CDR1 is LGHNA and CDR2 YNFKEQ. In DNA form, the CDR3 reads TGTGCCAGCAGCCAAGACAGGGGGCCGTACGAGCAGTACTTC. It encodes CASSQDRGPYEQYF.

V is TRBV15 and J is TRBJ2-7, with 7 nucleotides matching TRBD1. From germline, CDR1 is LNHNV and CDR2 YYDKDF (reference sequence). V lost 5 bases and J lost 6; bases outside the gene matches: 7. The CDR3 extends over 13 amino acids. CDR3 bases: TGTGCCACCAGCCCGGACAGGCCCACCGAGCAGTACTTC. This sequence encodes CATSPDRPTEQYF. Filled out from reference TRBV15 and TRBJ2-7, the complete variable domain reads DAMVIQNPRYQVTQFGKPVTLSCSQTLNHNVMYWYQQKSSQAPKLLFHYYDKDFNNEADTPDNFQSRRPNTSFCFLDIRSPGLGDTAMYLCATSPDRPTEQYFGPGTRLTVT.

The chain recombines TRBV4-1 with TRBJ2-4; D remains unclear. The CDR3 runs 15 residues. Trimming stripped 4 bases from V and 0 bases from J, with 10 bases between. Germline V lookup: CDR1 MGHRA, CDR2 YSYEKL. CDR3 protein: CASSPGVLAKNIQYF. The CDR3, as DNA: TGCGCCAGCAGCCCCGGTGTACTAGCCAAAAACATTCAGTACTTC.

J is TRBJ2-7 and V is TRBV2, with 14 bases identical to TRBD2. V shed 5 bases, J shed 2 bases, and the junction held 2 bases outside the gene matches. CDR3 length: 15 residues. Germline assignment: CDR1 SNHLY and CDR2 FYNNEI. The CDR3 loop is CASSPGLAGAYEQYF. In DNA, the CDR3 is TGTGCCAGCAGTCCGGGACTAGCGGGAGCCTACGAGCAGTACTTC. Combining the CDR3 with reference TRBV2 and TRBJ2-7 gives the whole variable domain EPEVTQTPSHQVTQMGQEVILRCVPISNHLYFYWYRQILGQKVEFLVSFYNNEISEKSEIFDDQFSVERPDGSNFTLKIRSTKLEDSAMYFCASSPGLAGAYEQYFGPGTRLTVT.

The rearrangement links TRBV7-8 to TRBJ2-1, with D possibly being TRBD1 (6 bases). CDR3 size: 14 residues. Germline values: CDR1 SGHVS, CDR2 FQNEAQ. Trimming left V 2 bases short and J 8 bases short, with 13 bases between. In nucleotides, the CDR3 is TGTGCCAGCAGCTTAACCGGACAGTGGCATGAGCAGTTCTTC. It translates to CASSLTGQWHEQFF. Combining the CDR3 with reference TRBV7-8 and TRBJ2-1 gives the whole variable domain GAGVSQSPRYKVAKRGQDVALRCDPISGHVSLFWYQQALGQGPEFLTYFQNEAQLDKSGLPSDRFFAERPEGSVSTLKIQRTQQEDSAVYLCASSLTGQWHEQFFGPGTRLTVL.

The rearrangement uses TRBV2 and TRBJ2-1, with D perhaps matching TRBD2 (6 bases). Germline V gene data show CDR1 as SNHLY and CDR2 as FYNNEI. The CDR3 consists of 15 residues. V was pared by 6 bases and J by 4 bases, with 16 bases between. The CDR3 nucleotides read TGTGCCAGCAGACCCGGGACTGGAAGTTACAATGAGCAGTTCTTC. Protein product: CASRPGTGSYNEQFF.

As DNA, the CDR3 is TGTGCCAGCAGCCAACGAGCCCGACAGGGCTACGAGCAGTACTTC. Its translation is CASSQRARQGYEQYF. This chain joins TRBV14 and TRBJ2-7; 7 positions agree with TRBD1. The CDR3 loop spans 15 amino acids. The V and J ends lost 2 bases and 3 bases, in that order; junction bases with no gene match: 7. Germline loops: CDR1 SGHDN, CDR2 FVKESK.

With respect to this clone: Only one base separates this from a far larger clonotype, so it likely reflects a read error. V and J are TRBV7-9 and TRBJ2-7; a weak D match, TRBD1 (6 bases). Germline loops: CDR1 SEHNR, CDR2 FQNEAQ (reference sequence). The V end lost 4 bases, the J end lost 1 base, and 8 bases lay between the germline ends. The length of the CDR3 is 13 residues. The CDR3: CASSWDISYEQYF. CDR3 DNA: TGTGCCAGCAGCTGGGACATATCCTACGAGCAGTACTTC.

For this clone: It may be a read error: a sequence one base away is much more abundant. The rearrangement joins TRBV4-1 to TRBJ2-5; TRBD2 agrees at 8 bases. CDR3 length equals 16 residues. V gave up 1 base and J gave up 2 bases; unmatched junction bases: 6. CDR1 and CDR2 from the germline V gene are MGHRA and YSYEKL. This chain's CDR3 is CASSQGGGRTQETQYF. DNA for the CDR3: TGCGCCAGCAGCCAAGGAGGCGGGAGGACTCAAGAGACCCAGTACTTC.

V is TRBV4-1 and J is TRBJ2-3; D is unresolved. Trimming shortened V by 3 bases and J by 1 base, and 20 bases separated the two germline ends. This CDR3 has 18 amino acids. Germline values: CDR1 MGHRA, CDR2 YSYEKL. This CDR3 reads CASSQDPLLWARTDTQYF. In DNA form, the CDR3 reads TGCGCCAGCAGCCAGGACCCCTTATTGTGGGCCCGCACAGATACGCAGTATTTT.

J is TRBJ2-5 and V is TRBV27, with D possibly matching TRBD1 (6 bases). The ends were cut back, 6 bases at V and 2 bases at J, with 19 bases in the middle. The germline V gene has CDR1 MNHEY and CDR2 SMNVEV (reference sequence). This CDR3 is built from 16 residues. The CDR3 region is CASSRGQFGGQETQYF. For the CDR3, the DNA is TGTGCCAGCAGCCGCGGACAGTTTGGCGGACAAGAGACCCAGTACTTC.

Concerning this clone: This may come from a read error, since a much larger clone is one base off. Other DNA sequences in this specimen translate into the identical CDR3. V is TRBV7-2 and J is TRBJ2-7, with 7 bases that match TRBD2. CDR1 and CDR2 (germline): SGHTA, FQGNSA. The ends lost 5 bases at V and 4 bases at J; junction bases unmatched: 11. The CDR3 extends over 15 amino acids. CDR3 in amino acids: CASSLLAGVEYEQYF. CDR3 coding DNA: TGTGCCAGCAGCCTTCTGGCGGGAGTAGAATACGAGCAGTACTTC.

The chain carries TRBV5-5 and TRBJ2-3; unclear D gene. Germline CDR1 is SGHKS and CDR2 is YYEKEE (reference sequence). Trimming removed 1 base at V and 0 bases at J, with 9 bases between. CDR3 length: 15 residues. The CDR3 region is CASSLRAPSTDTQYF. CDR3 bases: TGTGCCAGCAGCTTGAGGGCCCCGAGCACAGATACGCAGTATTTT.

The chain is built from TRBV10-3 and TRBJ1-5; 9 bases are shared with TRBD1. The J segment lost 6 bases and the V segment lost 5 bases, leaving 2 bases of the junction unmatched. Germline CDR1 ENHRY, CDR2 SYGVKD. CDR3 length: 13 residues. The CDR3 here is CAISSTGGQPQHF. CDR3 DNA: TGTGCCATCAGTTCGACAGGGGGTCAGCCCCAGCATTTT.

Written as DNA, the CDR3 is TGCGCCAGCAGCCCCGGGGGGACAGCTTTGTATGAGCAGTTCTTC. It encodes CASSPGGTALYEQFF. The chain has TRBV5-1 and TRBJ2-1; possibly TRBD1 or TRBD2 for D (7 bases each). Trimming removed 4 bases at V and 8 bases at J, with 19 bases between. CDR3 length equals 15 residues. From germline, CDR1 is SGHRS and CDR2 YFSETQ.

This clone appeared a few times. This chain uses TRBV30 with TRBJ1-2; no clear D gene. The CDR3 consists of 13 residues. Germline CDR1 GTSNPN, CDR2 SVGIG (reference sequence). Trimming stripped 0 bases from V and 9 bases from J, with 14 bases between. The CDR3 region has the DNA TGTGCCTGGAGTGTGGGAATAGTCGGTAGCTACACCTTC. Protein sequence: CAWSVGIVGSYTF.

The genes are TRBV7-8 and TRBJ2-2; 9 bases map to TRBD2. CDR1 is SGHVS and CDR2 is FQNEAQ in the germline V gene. The CDR3 contains 16 residues. V gave up 5 bases and J gave up 1 base; unmatched junction bases: 5. The CDR3 bases are TGTGCCAGCAGCCCCGGGACTAGCCAGAACACCGGGGAGCTGTTTTTT. It encodes CASSPGTSQNTGELFF.

The chain couples TRBV15 to TRBJ2-2; D remains ambiguous. The CDR3 extends over 15 amino acids. Germline CDR1 reads LNHNV; CDR2 reads YYDKDF (reference sequence). Trimming stripped 2 bases from V and 7 bases from J, with 14 bases between. The CDR3 protein is CATSRRKRADGELFF. CDR3 in DNA: TGTGCCACCAGCAGACGGAAACGGGCCGACGGGGAGCTGTTTTTT.

The chain employs TRBV28 and TRBJ2-3; D possibly corresponds to TRBD1 (5 bases). From germline, CDR1 is MDHEN and CDR2 SYDVKM. V was clipped by 9 bases and J by 0 bases, with 13 bases between them. This CDR3 contains 14 residues. The CDR3 region has the DNA TGTGCCAGTGGGGCCCGGATTAGCACAGATACGCAGTATTTT. Amino acids: CASGARISTDTQYF. Combining the CDR3 with reference TRBV28 and TRBJ2-3 gives the whole variable domain DVKVTQSSRYLVKRTGEKVFLECVQDMDHENMFWYRQDPGLGLRLIYFSYDVKMKEKGDIPEGYSVSREKKERFSLILESASTNQTSMYLCASGARISTDTQYFGPGTRLTVL.

The chain carries TRBV30 and TRBJ1-1; no clear D. V gave up 0 bases and J gave up 8 bases, with 13 bases separating them. The CDR3 has 13 residues. Looked up from germline, CDR1 is GTSNPN and CDR2 is SVGIG (reference sequence). CDR3 sequence reads: CAWSVRFPGEAFF. Here the CDR3 DNA reads TGTGCCTGGAGTGTACGCTTCCCCGGGGAAGCTTTCTTT.

In the case of this clone: The same CDR3 can be traced to other DNA sequences in this sample. V and J are TRBV6-6 and TRBJ1-2; 7 bases line up with TRBD1. CDR1 is MNHNY and CDR2 is SVGAGI in the germline V gene (reference sequence). The CDR3 has 14 amino acids. V dropped 6 bases and J dropped 2; count of bases not matched to a gene: 6. The CDR3 DNA reads as TGTGCCAGCAGCCCCGGGACAGTCAACTATGGCTACACCTTC. Translation gives CASSPGTVNYGYTF.